The clone carrying this T cell receptor (beta chain) has at least ten counts. Antigen specificity is unknown. These data originate in a study of Graves' ophthalmopathy and Graves' hyperthyroidism. Overall study findings and caveats: Among thyroid clonotypes expanded above 0.001 frequency, most also appeared in blood.

Other autoimmune diseases, uncontrolled infections, pregnancy or lactation ruled patients out of participation. Germline-derived CDR1 and CDR2 are MNHEY and SMNVEV (reference sequence). CDR3 length: 16 residues. Trimming cost V 2 bases and J 7 bases; bases outside gene matches: 8. Amplification from RNA transcripts yielded the TCR beta CDR3 regions. The first-round RT-PCR employed HTBI primers together with the Qiagen OneStep RT-PCR kit. A multiplex PCR was then performed as the second round. TCRdb reanalysed the multiplex PCR reads using MiXCR and keeps one entry per CDR3 protein. The sample yields 500,000 to 700,000 distinct CDR3 sequences, 22% seen once.

Input material: peripheral blood. This chain links TRBV27 with TRBJ1-6; 7 bases are shared with TRBD1. The sequence came from a woman aged 18-29 years with stable Graves' hyperthyroidism. Some clones in this sample may be carry-over from other donors' samples. CDR3 residues: CASSLEGARRNSPLHF. Written as DNA, the CDR3 is TGTGCCAGCAGTTTAGAGGGGGCAAGGAGGAATTCACCCCTCCACTTT.